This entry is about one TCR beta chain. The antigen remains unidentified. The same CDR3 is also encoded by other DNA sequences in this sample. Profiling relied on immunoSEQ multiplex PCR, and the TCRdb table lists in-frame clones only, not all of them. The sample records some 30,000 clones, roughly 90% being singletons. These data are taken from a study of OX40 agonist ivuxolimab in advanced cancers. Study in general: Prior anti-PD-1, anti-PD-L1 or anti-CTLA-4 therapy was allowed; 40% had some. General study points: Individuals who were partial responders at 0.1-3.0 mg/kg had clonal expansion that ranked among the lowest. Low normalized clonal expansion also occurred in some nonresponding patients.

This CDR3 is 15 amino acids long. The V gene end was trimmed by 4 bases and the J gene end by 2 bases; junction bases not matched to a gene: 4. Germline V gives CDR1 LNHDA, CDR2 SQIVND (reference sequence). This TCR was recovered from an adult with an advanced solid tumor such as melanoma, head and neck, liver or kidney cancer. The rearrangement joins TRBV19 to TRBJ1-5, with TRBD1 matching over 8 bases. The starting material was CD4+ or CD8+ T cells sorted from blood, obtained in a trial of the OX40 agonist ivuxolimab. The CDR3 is CASSNWGQGNQPQHF. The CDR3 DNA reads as TGTGCCAGTAGTAATTGGGGACAGGGCAATCAGCCCCAGCATTTT.